Listed below are T cell receptor beta chains from one sample, sequenced in a study of CD8+ T cells in alopecia areata. TCRdb's copy holds only in-frame clones and misses some; the assay was immunoSEQ multiplex PCR. The sample holds roughly 230,000 clones, over 40% seen once. Sample: CD4+ T cells sorted from blood, taken around week 37, from a patient treated with tofacitinib. The receptors stem from a human donor with alopecia areata. Each CDR3 is given with its conserved first and last residue. Each record gives: D gene, J gene, clone size, V gene, CDR3 DNA, CDR3 protein. D genes are given only for firm matches. The size field is filled for only some rows; it gives once, few, many or a size class.

D: .
J: TRBJ2-1
size: few
V: TRBV6-1
DNA: TGTGCCAGCTCGCGGACTGACAATGAGCAGTTCTTC
CDR3: CASSRTDNEQFF

D: .
J: TRBJ2-1
size: few
V: TRBV6-5
DNA: TGTGCCAGCAGTTACGGGGTGGGTGAGCAGTTCTTC
CDR3: CASSYGVGEQFF

D: TRBD1
J: TRBJ2-6
size: .
V: TRBV28
DNA: TGTGCCAGCAGTTCCTCCCTCAGGGGGTCTGGGGCCAACGTCCTGACTTTC
CDR3: CASSSSLRGSGANVLTF

D: .
J: TRBJ2-5
size: .
V: TRBV25-1
DNA: TGTGCCGGCAGTGAAGGACAGCGGGAGACCCAGTACTTC
CDR3: CAGSEGQRETQYF

D: TRBD1
J: TRBJ2-7
size: few
V: TRBV7-2
DNA: TGTGCCAGCAGCTCGGACGGGACAGGGGGCTACGAGCAGTACTTC
CDR3: CASSSDGTGGYEQYF

D: .
J: TRBJ2-7
size: .
V: TRBV14
DNA: TGTGCCAGCAGCCATGGGCCTTTGGGACCCTACGAGCAGTACTTC
CDR3: CASSHGPLGPYEQYF

D: .
J: TRBJ2-7
size: .
V: TRBV7-3
DNA: TGTGCCAGCAGCTTAACAGGGGCGTACGAGCAGTACTTC
CDR3: CASSLTGAYEQYF

D: .
J: TRBJ2-2
size: .
V: TRBV5-6
DNA: TGTGCCAGCAGCTTTGGGGCAGCGAACACCGGGGAGCTGTTTTTT
CDR3: CASSFGAANTGELFF

D: .
J: TRBJ2-7
size: .
V: TRBV9
DNA: TGTGCCAGCAGCGTGCAGGGGCGCGCCTCCTACGAGCAGTACTTC
CDR3: CASSVQGRASYEQYF

D: TRBD1
J: TRBJ1-5
size: .
V: TRBV30
DNA: TGTGCCTGGAGTAGACAGGGGACTCAGCCCCAGCATTTT
CDR3: CAWSRQGTQPQHF

D: .
J: TRBJ2-1
size: few
V: TRBV29-1
DNA: TGCAGCGTTGAGGATACTAGTTCCATTGAGCAGTTCTTC
CDR3: CSVEDTSSIEQFF

D: .
J: TRBJ2-3
size: .
V: TRBV4-3
DNA: TGCGCCAGCAGCCCTGGCAGAGATACGCAGTATTTT
CDR3: CASSPGRDTQYF

D: .
J: TRBJ1-2
size: .
V: TRBV30
DNA: TGTGCCTGGTCAACAGAAAACTATGGCTACACCTTC
CDR3: CAWSTENYGYTF

D: .
J: TRBJ2-2
size: .
V: TRBV7-2
DNA: TGTGCCAGCAGCGCCTGGGGCAGGACCACCGGGGAGCTGTTTTTT
CDR3: CASSAWGRTTGELFF

D: TRBD2
J: TRBJ2-1
size: .
V: TRBV4-2
DNA: TGTGCCAGCAGCGTAGCGGGAGGCGTATACAATGAGCAGTTCTTC
CDR3: CASSVAGGVYNEQFF

D: .
J: TRBJ1-3
size: few
V: TRBV30
DNA: TGTGCCTGGAGCCCGGGGAGCAGCTCTGGAAACACCATATATTTT
CDR3: CAWSPGSSSGNTIYF

D: .
J: TRBJ1-2
size: few
V: TRBV25-1
DNA: TGTGCCAGCAGCCCCGGGTACTATGGCTACACCTTC
CDR3: CASSPGYYGYTF